This T cell receptor (beta chain) appears in the sequencing data of a study of T cells after yellow fever vaccination. Regarding the study as a whole: Post-booster repertoires contained most primary-vaccination clones again (96% CD4, approximately 86% CD8). A secondary response was less intense yet reached its peak sooner, at day 5 versus 15.

The authors made TCR cDNA by 5'RACE template switching, adding a universal primer site and UMIs. TCRdb reprocessed the 5' RACE reads with MiXCR, giving one entry per CDR3 protein. The sample has about 400,000 distinct CDR3 sequences; about 6.2% are singletons. Germline V gene sequence: CDR1 GTSNPN, CDR2 SVGIG (reference sequence). The CDR3 totals 16 residues. The V gene end was trimmed by 2 bases and the J gene end by 2 bases; junction bases not matched to a gene: 8. This clonotype has a count of ten or more. Its antigen is still unknown. The sequenced sample was PBMCs, obtained 5 days after the yellow fever booster vaccination. This TCR came from a man in his thirties or forties who received the YFV17D yellow fever vaccine. The chain recombines TRBV30 with TRBJ2-7, with 11 positions matching TRBD2. In DNA, the CDR3 is TGTGCCTGGAGTCCCCGACTAGCGGGATTTACCTACGAGCAGTACTTC. The encoded protein is CAWSPRLAGFTYEQYF.